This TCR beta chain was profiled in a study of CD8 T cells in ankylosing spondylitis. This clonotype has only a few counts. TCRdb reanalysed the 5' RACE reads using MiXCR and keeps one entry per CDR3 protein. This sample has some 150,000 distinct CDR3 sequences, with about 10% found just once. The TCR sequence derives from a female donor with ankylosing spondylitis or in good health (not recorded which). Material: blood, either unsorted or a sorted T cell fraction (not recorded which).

CDR3 nucleotide sequence: TGCGCCAGCAGCACAGGACGGTTACAAGAGACCCAGTACTTC. It translates to CASSTGRLQETQYF. The V call is TRBV5-1, the J call TRBJ2-5; D might be TRBD1 (5 bases). Germline CDR1 SGHRS, CDR2 YFSETQ. The CDR3 is 14 residues long. V dropped 4 bases and J dropped 2 bases, with 12 bases sitting between them.